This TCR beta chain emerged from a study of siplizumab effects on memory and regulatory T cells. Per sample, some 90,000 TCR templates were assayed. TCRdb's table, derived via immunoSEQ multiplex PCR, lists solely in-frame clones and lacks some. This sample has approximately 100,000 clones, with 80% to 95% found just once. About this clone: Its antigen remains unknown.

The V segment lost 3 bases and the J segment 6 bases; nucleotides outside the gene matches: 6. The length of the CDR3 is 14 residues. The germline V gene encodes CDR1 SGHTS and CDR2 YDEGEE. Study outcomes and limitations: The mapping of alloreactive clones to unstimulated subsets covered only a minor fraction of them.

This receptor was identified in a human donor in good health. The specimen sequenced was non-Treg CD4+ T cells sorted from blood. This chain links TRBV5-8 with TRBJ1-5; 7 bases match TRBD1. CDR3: CASSSDRPPQPQHF. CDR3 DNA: TGTGCCAGCAGCTCGGACAGGCCCCCTCAGCCCCAGCATTTT.